One and the same sample provided the 14 T cell receptor beta chains below, sequenced in a study of blood T cell repertoires in COVID-19. Sequencing was performed with immunoSEQ multiplex PCR; in TCRdb, only in-frame clones are kept and a portion is missing. There are 150,000 or so clones in the sample; approximately 80% occur only once, and 7% to 9% lies in the top ten. Sequencing was done on a sample of peripheral blood. The receptors here all came from a human donor with acute or convalescent COVID-19. The donor label of this sample is uncertain.

The J gene is TRBJ2-1, the V gene TRBV10-2, with D perhaps matching TRBD1 (7 bases). The V end was cut by 8 bases, the J end by 7 bases, with 12 bases between. This CDR3 contains 12 residues. The germline V gene encodes CDR1 WSHSY and CDR2 SAAADI. Here the CDR3 reads CASQGGLNEQFF. In DNA, the CDR3 is TGCGCCAGCCAGGGGGGTCTGAATGAGCAGTTCTTC.

The V gene is TRBV28, the J gene TRBJ1-1; D call uncertain. V lost 5 bases, J lost 1 base, and 8 bases lay in between. Per the germline V gene, CDR1 is MDHEN and CDR2 is SYDVKM. CDR3 length equals 13 residues. The CDR3 nucleotides are TGTGCCAGCAGTCGCGGCACGAACACTGAAGCTTTCTTT. Translated, it gives CASSRGTNTEAFF.

The rearrangement joins TRBV5-6 to TRBJ1-1, with a weak D call TRBD1 (5 bases). Per germline, CDR1 SGHDT and CDR2 YYEEEE. The CDR3 is 15 residues long. V was trimmed by 1 base and J by 0 bases, leaving 10 bases between them. CDR3 sequence reads: CASSLPRGMNTEAFF. The CDR3 nucleotides read TGTGCCAGCAGCTTGCCCCGGGGGATGAACACTGAAGCTTTCTTT.

The chain has TRBV18 and TRBJ1-2; D is perhaps TRBD1 (5 bases). V gave up 6 bases and J gave up 8 bases, with 13 bases separating them. Germline CDR1 and CDR2: KGHSH and LQKENI. The CDR3 sequence is 12 residues long. CDR3 nucleotide sequence: TGTGCCAGCTCCCCCCAGGGCCCAGGCTACACCTTC. Translation: CASSPQGPGYTF.

This clone was counted once. This chain joins TRBV7-9 and TRBJ1-1, with D possibly matching TRBD1 (6 bases). V shed 8 bases and J shed 4 bases, with 14 bases lying between them. The CDR3 runs 13 residues. CDR1 is SEHNR, CDR2 FQNEAQ, per germline (reference sequence). CDR3 nucleotides: TGTGCCAGCTCGAGGCAGGGGACCACTGAAGCTTTCTTT. Amino acid sequence: CASSRQGTTEAFF.

This clone was counted between two and nine times. The chain employs TRBV24-1 and TRBJ2-7; a weak D match, TRBD2 (5 bases). The CDR3 totals 15 residues. CDR1 KGHDR and CDR2 SFDVKD come from the germline V gene. V lost 8 bases and J lost 3, with 19 bases in between. The CDR3 DNA sequence: TGTGCCACCAAATCAATGAGGGCAGACGTCTACGAGCAGTACTTC. It yields the protein CATKSMRADVYEQYF.

This clone showed up just a few times. This chain links TRBV7-6 with TRBJ1-2; maybe TRBD1 (5 bases). Per the germline V gene, CDR1 is SGHVS and CDR2 is FNYEAQ. The CDR3 loop spans 12 amino acids. Trimming stripped 3 bases from V and 8 bases from J, with 10 bases between. The CDR3 protein is CASSLGGDGYTF. In DNA form, the CDR3 reads TGTGCCAGCAGCTTGGGCGGGGACGGCTACACCTTC.

In its sample, this clone is medium-sized. V gene TRBV11-1 combines with J gene TRBJ2-2; 10 bases are shared with TRBD1. Unmatched junction bases numbered 7, after V lost 6 bases and J lost 6 bases. CDR1 is SGHAT and CDR2 is FQDESV in the germline V gene (reference sequence). The CDR3 is 15 amino acids. The CDR3 bases are TGTGCCAGCAGGGAGGACAGGGGGAAGGCCGGGGAGCTGTTTTTT. Translation: CASREDRGKAGELFF.

This chain connects TRBV3-1 (or the pseudogene TRBV3-2) to TRBJ1-1; D is uncertain. With 3 bases removed from V and 1 base from J, the gap between germline ends came to 9 bases. The CDR3 has 14 amino acids. Germline CDR1 reads LGHDT; CDR2 reads YNNKEL (reference sequence). CDR3 in amino acids: CASSHPDKNTEAFF. The CDR3 nucleotides are TGTGCCAGCAGCCACCCCGACAAGAACACTGAAGCTTTCTTT.

The chain employs TRBV6-5 and TRBJ2-2; TRBD2 agrees at 8 bases. V was clipped by 4 bases and J by 5 bases; unmatched bases: 6. This CDR3 comprises 15 residues. The germline V gene has CDR1 MNHEY and CDR2 SVGAGI. The CDR3 DNA is TGTGCCAGCAGTTCTGGACTAGCCTTAACCGGGGAGCTGTTTTTT. Residues: CASSSGLALTGELFF.

The chain is built from TRBV27 and TRBJ1-4; no clear D gene. CDR1 is MNHEY, CDR2 SMNVEV, per germline (reference sequence). V lost 6 bases to trimming and J lost 7 bases, with 18 bases between them. This CDR3 has 15 residues. The CDR3 loop reads CASSHRRGGGEKLFF. The CDR3 DNA sequence: TGTGCCAGCAGCCATCGGCGGGGAGGCGGTGAAAAACTGTTTTTT.

The V call is TRBV4-1, the J call TRBJ1-5; 7 bases fit TRBD1. This CDR3 contains 16 residues. From germline, CDR1 is MGHRA and CDR2 YSYEKL. Unmatched junction bases numbered 9, after V lost 4 bases and J lost 3 bases. The CDR3 nucleotides are TGCGCCAGCAGCCCGCAGGGGGAAGGATTCAATCAGCCCCAGCATTTT. Amino acids: CASSPQGEGFNQPQHF.

This rearrangement joins TRBV6-5 to TRBJ1-2; a possible D gene is TRBD1 (6 bases). The CDR3 has 13 amino acids. Trimming stripped 4 bases from V and 6 bases from J, with 12 bases between. Per the germline V gene, CDR1 is MNHEY and CDR2 is SVGAGI. CDR3 region: CASSFGRGHGYTF. Here the CDR3 DNA reads TGTGCCAGCAGTTTCGGCAGGGGCCATGGCTACACCTTC.

The V and J genes are TRBV6-1 and TRBJ2-2; TRBD2 is a possible D gene (6 bases). V was trimmed by 3 bases and J by 4 bases, leaving 15 bases between them. CDR1 is MNHNS, CDR2 SASEGT, per germline. The CDR3 loop spans 16 amino acids. The CDR3 sequence is CASSDVGGRVTGELFF. In DNA form, the CDR3 reads TGTGCCAGCAGTGATGTGGGGGGAAGGGTCACCGGGGAGCTGTTTTTT.